Sequencing of this T cell receptor beta chain was carried out in a study of early T cells in non-severe SARS-CoV-2 infection. Study-level points and caveats: CD4 and private specificities were missed by VDJdb matching, which favored anti-spike CD8 responses.

Attachment of unique molecular identifiers was made to individual cDNA molecules. TCRdb itself ran the 5' RACE reads through MiXCR, one entry per CDR3 protein. The sample has more than 90,000 distinct CDR3 sequences, roughly 13% seen once. This clonotype has a count of ten or more. The target antigen is unknown. J lost 5 bases, V lost 5 bases, and 5 bases had no gene match. Germline V gene sequence: CDR1 PRHDT, CDR2 FYEKMQ (reference sequence). This CDR3 has 15 residues. Sequencing was carried out using whole blood. The rearrangement links TRBV13 to TRBJ2-2, with TRBD1 matching over 10 bases. This receptor was identified in an adult who was a healthcare worker with PCR-confirmed SARS-CoV-2 infection or an uninfected control (not recorded which). As DNA, the CDR3 is TGTGCCAGCAGCACAGACAGGGGGCAGACCGGGGAGCTGTTTTTT. Amino acids: CASSTDRGQTGELFF.